These 24 T cell receptor beta chains were all obtained from the same sample, sequenced in a study of neurological immune-mediated disorders. A single record per CDR3 protein comes from TCRdb applying MiXCR to the 5' RACE reads. This table has 87,000 or so distinct CDR3 sequences, 3.5% to 4% appearing once. Sequencing used PBMCs. The receptors originated from a woman under 30 with multiple sclerosis.

At least ten counts were recorded for this clonotype. The V call is TRBV2, the J call TRBJ2-7; TRBD2 might be the D (5 bases). Germline values: CDR1 SNHLY, CDR2 FYNNEI. Trimming took off 0 bases at V and 5 bases at J, with 8 bases between the two ends. The CDR3 is 13 amino acids. The DNA of the CDR3 is TGTGCCAGCAGTGAAGCGAGGGCTGACGAGCAGTACTTC. This sequence encodes CASSEARADEQYF.

This clonotype was seen at least ten times. The chain employs TRBV20-1 and TRBJ2-1; the D gene is possibly TRBD1 (6 bases). Germline values: CDR1 DFQATT, CDR2 SNEGSKA (reference sequence). This CDR3 contains 12 residues. V was cut by 7 bases and J by 4 bases, with 11 bases left in between. The CDR3 region has the DNA TGCAGTGTTCAGGGGCTTTACAATGAGCAGTTCTTC. This sequence encodes CSVQGLYNEQFF.

This clonotype has ten or more counts. V and J are TRBV12-3 or TRBV12-4 and TRBJ1-1; 11 bases agree with TRBD1. After removal of 4 bases from V and 6 bases from J, the junction contained 10 bases not matched to a gene. CDR3 length equals 16 residues. The CDR3 reads CASSYGQGAGIAEAFF. The DNA for the CDR3 is TGTGCCAGCAGTTACGGACAGGGGGCCGGTATCGCTGAAGCTTTCTTT.

This clonotype was detected many times. The chain joins TRBV12-3 or TRBV12-4 to TRBJ1-1; D unresolved. V lost 10 bases and J 3 bases, leaving 21 bases between the germline ends. The CDR3 consists of 15 residues. The CDR3 spells CATTKRARVDTEAFF. The CDR3 nucleotides are TGTGCCACCACGAAAAGGGCGCGGGTGGACACTGAAGCTTTCTTT.

This clonotype was seen many times. The CDR3 coding sequence is TGTGCCAGCAGTCCCTGGACGGGGGGAAACACCATATATTTT. As protein: CASSPWTGGNTIYF. V gene TRBV7-2 combines with J gene TRBJ1-3; D ambiguous. The V gene lost 6 bases and the J gene lost 4 bases, with 13 bases spanning the gap. The length of the CDR3 is 14 residues. Germline V CDR1 and CDR2: SGHTA, FQGNSA.

This clonotype came up many times. The chain has TRBV19 and TRBJ1-1; no definite D call. Trimming removed 0 bases at V and 0 bases at J, with 11 bases between. CDR1 is LNHDA, CDR2 SQIVND, per germline (reference sequence). This CDR3 has 16 residues. Written as DNA, the CDR3 is TGTGCCAGTAGTATAGAAACGGCCCACATGAACACTGAAGCTTTCTTT. Translated, it gives CASSIETAHMNTEAFF.

Ten or more counts support this clonotype. The chain joins TRBV20-1 to TRBJ2-1, with D perhaps being TRBD1 or TRBD2 (5 bases each). Looked up from germline, CDR1 is DFQATT and CDR2 is SNEGSKA (reference sequence). The CDR3 runs 15 residues. V dropped 4 bases and J dropped 2 bases, with 15 bases sitting between them. The CDR3 bases are TGCAGTGCTACAATAAGATTGGGGGCCTACAATGAGCAGTTCTTC. Amino acid sequence: CSATIRLGAYNEQFF.

This clonotype was found many times. This chain joins TRBV16 and TRBJ1-2; unclear D gene. The CDR3 has 15 amino acids. Between the trimmed V and J ends, which lost 4 bases and 3 bases, there was a span of 15 bases. Germline assignment: CDR1 KGHSY and CDR2 FQNENV. The CDR3 loop reads CASSRGPQSYYGYTF. CDR3 DNA: TGTGCCAGCAGCCGTGGGCCACAATCATACTATGGCTACACCTTC.

The sample holds a few counts of this clonotype. This may arise from a read error, as a much more abundant clone is one base away. V usage is TRBV20-1 and J usage is TRBJ1-1, with D possibly being TRBD1 (6 bases). Germline loops: CDR1 DFQATT, CDR2 SNEGSKA (reference sequence). This CDR3 has 12 residues. The germline V and J ends were trimmed by 7 bases and 6 bases, with 15 bases remaining between them. CDR3 region: CSDTGTRAEAFF. The DNA for the CDR3 is TGCAGTGACACAGGGACTCGGGCTGAAGCTTTCTTT.

Ten or more counts support this clonotype. This rearrangement joins TRBV20-1 to TRBJ1-1; D is ambiguous. V was cut by 5 bases and J by 0 bases, with 10 bases left in between. Germline CDR1 DFQATT, CDR2 SNEGSKA (reference sequence). The CDR3 runs to 13 residues. CDR3 sequence (DNA): TGCAGTGCTCCTACATCCATGAACACTGAAGCTTTCTTT. This gives the protein CSAPTSMNTEAFF.

This clonotype was observed at least ten times. This chain joins TRBV7-2 and TRBJ2-7, with 9 bases lining up with TRBD2. Trimming cost V 1 base and J 12 bases; bases outside gene matches: 13. The V gene's germline CDR1 is SGHTA and CDR2 FQGNSA. This CDR3 has 15 amino acids. CDR3 sequence (DNA): TGTGCCAGCAGCTTAGATTTACGACTAGCGGAGCCTGGGTACTTC. This encodes CASSLDLRLAEPGYF.

This clonotype occurred many times. V gene TRBV29-1 combines with J gene TRBJ2-3; possibly TRBD1 for D (6 bases). Germline V lookup: CDR1 SQVTM, CDR2 ANQGSEA. Trimming removed 0 bases from V and 0 bases from J, with 10 bases in between. This CDR3 has 15 amino acids. DNA for the CDR3: TGCAGCGTTGAAGAACAGACAGGAAGCACAGATACGCAGTATTTT. This sequence encodes CSVEEQTGSTDTQYF.

This clonotype was recorded at least ten times. The V and J genes are TRBV7-9 and TRBJ2-7, with D possibly TRBD1 on 6 matching bases. This CDR3 spans 13 amino acids. The V and J ends lost 1 base and 6 bases respectively, with 10 bases between them. Germline CDR1 reads SEHNR; CDR2 reads FQNEAQ (reference sequence). The CDR3 spells CASSLGTAPEQYF. The CDR3 nucleotides are TGTGCCAGCAGCTTAGGGACAGCCCCCGAGCAGTACTTC.

This clonotype was detected a few times. The chain links TRBV18 to TRBJ2-7; 7 nucleotides agree with TRBD1. The length of the CDR3 is 14 residues. The V gene's germline CDR1 is KGHSH and CDR2 LQKENI. V lost 4 bases to trimming and J lost 2 bases; unmatched junction nucleotides: 5. The CDR3 DNA reads as TGTGCCAGCTCACTACAGGGGTCCACCTACGAGCAGTACTTC. Protein sequence: CASSLQGSTYEQYF. The full variable domain, with the rest looked up from reference TRBV18 and TRBJ2-7, is NAGVMQNPRHLVRRRGQEARLRCSPMKGHSHVYWYRQLPEEGLKFMVYLQKENIIDESGMPKERFSAEFPKEGPSILRIQQVVRGDSAAYFCASSLQGSTYEQYFGPGTRLTVT.

This clonotype was observed at least ten times. The V and J genes are TRBV20-1 and TRBJ2-1; D is undetermined. This CDR3 spans 15 amino acids. The germline V gene has CDR1 DFQATT and CDR2 SNEGSKA (reference sequence). V lost 3 bases and J 0 bases, leaving 12 bases between the germline ends. For the CDR3, the DNA is TGCAGTGCTAGTTCCTTGCCGAGCTCCTACAATGAGCAGTTCTTC. Translating it yields CSASSLPSSYNEQFF.

This clonotype has ten or more counts. The chain joins TRBV6-5 to TRBJ2-2; tentatively, D is TRBD1 (5 bases). The CDR3 length is 13 residues. V dropped 6 bases and J dropped 2 bases, with 7 bases sitting between them. Germline V lookup: CDR1 MNHEY, CDR2 SVGAGI. The chain's CDR3 is CASRGLNTGELFF. The CDR3 DNA sequence: TGTGCCAGCAGGGGGCTCAACACCGGGGAGCTGTTTTTT.

This clonotype was detected many times. J is TRBJ2-2 and V is TRBV12-3 or TRBV12-4, with a possible D match to TRBD2 (6 bases). With 3 bases removed from V and 4 bases from J, the gap between germline ends came to 12 bases. This CDR3 contains 15 residues. This CDR3 reads CASSFRGSGTGELFF. The DNA for the CDR3 is TGTGCCAGCAGTTTTCGGGGTAGCGGCACCGGGGAGCTGTTTTTT.

This clonotype was found many times. The V and J genes are TRBV10-3 and TRBJ1-2, with 8 bases that match TRBD1. The CDR3 runs 14 residues. V trimming: 2 bases; J trimming: 6 bases; junction bases outside the gene matches: 5. Germline values: CDR1 ENHRY, CDR2 SYGVKD. The CDR3 reads CAISETGGKNGYTF. CDR3 in DNA: TGTGCCATCAGTGAGACAGGGGGTAAAAATGGCTACACCTTC.

This clonotype occurred many times. This rearrangement joins TRBV9 to TRBJ2-1, with 8 bases aligning to TRBD2. With 0 bases clipped from V and 4 bases from J, the junction kept 3 bases outside the gene matches. The germline V gene encodes CDR1 SGDLS and CDR2 YYNGEE. There are 15 residues in the CDR3. The CDR3 DNA follows: TGTGCCAGCAGCGTAGAAAGCGGGAGTTACAATGAGCAGTTCTTC. Its translation is CASSVESGSYNEQFF.

This clonotype was counted many times. The J gene is TRBJ2-2, the V gene TRBV4-2; D is ambiguous. Germline lookup yields CDR1 LGHNA and CDR2 YNFKEQ. This CDR3 spans 14 amino acids. V dropped 0 bases and J dropped 5 bases, with 7 bases sitting between them. The chain's CDR3 is CASSQDLATGELFF. CDR3 coding DNA: TGTGCCAGCAGCCAAGACTTGGCGACCGGGGAGCTGTTTTTT.

The chain is built from TRBV5-1 and TRBJ1-1; no reliable D call. Germline V lookup: CDR1 SGHRS, CDR2 YFSETQ. The CDR3 covers 15 residues. Trimming cost V 1 base and J 5 bases, with 15 bases left between them. The CDR3 nucleotides read TGCGCCAGCAGCTTGACTGGGGAGAGAGGGACTGAAGCTTTCTTT. It is translated as CASSLTGERGTEAFF.

This clonotype was seen at least ten times. The chain is built from TRBV4-3 and TRBJ2-2; 8 bases align to TRBD1. V lost 0 bases to trimming and J lost 7 bases; unmatched junction nucleotides: 10. The CDR3 runs 17 residues. From germline, CDR1 is LGHNA and CDR2 YSLEER. The CDR3 loop reads CASSQDGAGGFGGELFF. Written as DNA, the CDR3 is TGCGCCAGCAGCCAAGATGGGGCAGGGGGCTTTGGCGGGGAGCTGTTTTTT.

This clonotype has at least ten counts. The rearrangement joins TRBV12-3 or TRBV12-4 to TRBJ2-5, with 8 bases lining up with TRBD2. Unmatched junction bases numbered 3, after V lost 4 bases and J lost 2 bases. The CDR3 is 14 amino acids. The CDR3 protein is CASSSGRGQETQYF. CDR3 coding DNA: TGTGCCAGCAGTTCCGGGAGGGGTCAAGAGACCCAGTACTTC.

This clonotype was counted many times. The chain joins TRBV5-5 to TRBJ1-4; D call uncertain. V was clipped by 3 bases and J by 0 bases, with 9 bases between them. The CDR3 runs to 15 residues. Germline CDR1 SGHKS, CDR2 YYEKEE (reference sequence). Here the CDR3 reads CASSSLATTNEKLFF. The CDR3 DNA reads TGTGCCAGCAGCTCGCTTGCTACAACTAATGAAAAACTGTTTTTT.